This T cell receptor beta chain stems from a study of blood T cell repertoires in COVID-19 (dated by TCRdb to the early 2020s). With regard to the full study: Samples covering the acute and convalescent phases of COVID-19 were provided by collaborators in the United States, Italy and Spain. Where available, HLA class I and class II types were taken from metadata supplied by the sample provider and were not determined by assay-based typing. Samples came from the ongoing ImmuneRACE study (first 160 participants) plus 1,254 subjects from 6 global collaborators. Nearly every sample came with metadata listing a de-identified subject ID, COVID-19 status, age in years and sex. The dataset comprised deeply sampled blood TCRbeta repertoires from subjects exposed to, actively infected with, or recovered from COVID-19. A freely available public database, intended as a resource for researchers studying the immune response to SARS-CoV-2, is where the repertoires were released. The material from the prospective study consisted of cDNA or gDNA derived from T cells, B-cell-depleted T cells, or PBMCs.

Collaborating institutions collected whole blood in K2EDTA tubes following their own protocols. Collaborator samples were shipped for TCRbeta analysis as frozen whole blood, isolated PBMCs, or DNA extracted from either sample type. Here is what the overall study found, with its caveats: The amount of clinical and demographic metadata varied by source and participant and was provided uncurated.

TCRbeta CDR3 regions were amplified from genomic DNA using the immunoSEQ Assay, a bias-controlled multiplex PCR. The source study handled its data this way. Within the assay, amplification of reference gene primers was used to estimate how many nucleated cells each sample contained. Sequence reads were collapsed and filtered to measure the absolute abundance of every unique TCRbeta CDR3 rearrangement. For each sample, productive Simpson clonality was calculated as the square root of Simpson's diversity index over productive rearrangements. TCRdb re-hosts the immuneACCESS table, in-frame sequences only. Its copies lack some clones; in the studies checked, an unresolved V gene accounts for under half of them, and the cause for the rest is not known. V, J and clone size are taken as reported in that table, and D and trimming were inferred from the DNA itself. Present in this sample are about 70,000 clones, about four fifths of which were seen just once. Of the sample, roughly 21% is held by the ten largest clones.

This clone turned up a few times. Its antigen is unknown. No much larger clone exists at a distance of one base, and base qualities are not known. V and J lose 2 bases and 7 bases, and a span of 14 bases separates them. The germline V gene sets CDR1 to MNHEY and CDR2 to SVGAGI. The CDR3 goes from the cysteine to the phenylalanine over 14 residues. Just CDR3 DNA is preserved here, 42 bases in frame from base 1. Source material: peripheral blood. Recombination connected TRBV6-5 to TRBJ2-5; the D gene cannot be resolved reliably. The TCR originated in an older man with acute or convalescent COVID-19. The CDR3 region: CASSYDRAWWTQYF. The sequence in DNA is TGTGCCAGCAGTTACGATAGAGCCTGGTGGACCCAGTACTTC.